The entry that follows covers one TCR beta chain sequence. The antigen remains unidentified. The source of the sample is a study of blood T cells in healthy people across ages. A sample-barcoded 5' primer and a J-beta primer mix were used in a second PCR of about 7 to 12 cycles. Each cDNA molecule carried a tag from a template-switch adaptor that contained 12 random nucleotides. MiXCR, run by TCRdb on the 5' RACE reads, gives a single entry per CDR3 protein. The sample yields hundreds of thousands of distinct CDR3 sequences, about 30% seen once. General observations from the study: Comparison with aged donors showed that long-lived donors had more naive CD4+ cells and higher diversity. TCR beta diversity correlated strongly with naive T cell percentage. From one million sequenced T cells, diversity estimates were lower bounds.

V gave up 0 bases and J gave up 2 bases, with 10 bases separating them. This CDR3 is built from 14 residues. CDR1 DFQATT and CDR2 SNEGSKA come from the germline V gene (reference sequence). The receptor was isolated from a woman of 80 years or more in good health. Specimen: blood. The rearrangement links TRBV20-1 to TRBJ1-2; no clear D gene. CDR3 loop: CSAREWRLNYGYTF. CDR3 in DNA: TGCAGTGCTAGAGAGTGGAGGTTAAACTATGGCTACACCTTC.